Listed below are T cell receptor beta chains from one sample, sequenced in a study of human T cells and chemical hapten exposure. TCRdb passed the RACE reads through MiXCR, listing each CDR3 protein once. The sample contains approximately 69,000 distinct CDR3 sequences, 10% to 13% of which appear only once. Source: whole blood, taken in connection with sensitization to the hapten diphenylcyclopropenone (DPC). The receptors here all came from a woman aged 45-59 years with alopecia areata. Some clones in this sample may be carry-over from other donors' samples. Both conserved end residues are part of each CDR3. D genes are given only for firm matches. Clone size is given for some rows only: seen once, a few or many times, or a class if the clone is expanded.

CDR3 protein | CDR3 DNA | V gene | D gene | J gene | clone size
CASSEGTSRSGANVLTF | TGCGCCAGCAGCGAAGGGACTAGCCGCTCTGGGGCCAACGTCCTGACTTTC | TRBV5-1 | TRBD2 | TRBJ2-6 | few
CASSQVRGHENYGYTF | TGCGCCAGCAGCCAAGTGCGGGGACACGAAAACTATGGCTACACCTTC | TRBV4-1 | - | TRBJ1-2 | many
CASSTPGLASTDTQYF | TGCGCCAGCAGCACTCCGGGACTAGCAAGCACAGATACGCAGTATTTT | TRBV4-1 | TRBD2 | TRBJ2-3 | many
CASSLEPGTEAFF | TGTGCCAGCAGCTTAGAGCCGGGGACTGAAGCTTTCTTT | TRBV7-9 | - | TRBJ1-1 | -
CSVEKGFGEQFF | TGCAGCGTTGAAAAGGGCTTCGGTGAGCAGTTCTTC | TRBV29-1 | - | TRBJ2-1 | -
CSFSGGMDYGYTF | TGCAGCTTCTCAGGGGGCATGGACTATGGCTACACCTTC | TRBV29-1 | TRBD1 | TRBJ1-2 | many
CASSYSNPPNYGYTF | TGTGCCAGCAGTTACTCGAATCCCCCGAACTATGGCTACACCTTC | TRBV6-2/TRBV6-3 | - | TRBJ1-2 | many
CASSADRDQWSGQYF | TGTGCCAGCTCAGCGGACAGGGACCAATGGTCCGGGCAGTACTTC | TRBV18 | TRBD1 | TRBJ2-7 | -
CASRTSGSPEQYF | TGTGCCAGCAGAACTAGCGGGAGTCCCGAGCAGTACTTC | TRBV12-3/TRBV12-4 | TRBD2 | TRBJ2-7 | -
CSVGAGQAGTGELFF | TGCAGCGTTGGAGCGGGACAGGCGGGGACCGGGGAGCTGTTTTTT | TRBV29-1 | - | TRBJ2-2 | many
CASSFISGVTDTQYF | TGTGCCAGCAGCTTCATTAGCGGGGTCACAGATACGCAGTATTTT | TRBV11-1 | TRBD2 | TRBJ2-3 | few
CASKPPGADTQYF | TGTGCCAGCAAACCCCCGGGAGCAGATACGCAGTATTTT | TRBV2 | - | TRBJ2-3 | many
CASSEPAVMSTDTQYF | TGTGCCAGCAGTGAACCGGCGGTTATGAGCACAGATACGCAGTATTTT | TRBV2 | - | TRBJ2-3 | many
CASSRIQESEAFF | TGTGCCAGCTCACGCATTCAAGAGTCAGAAGCTTTCTTT | TRBV18 | - | TRBJ1-1 | many
CASKLGTATEAFF | TGTGCCAGCAAGTTAGGGACAGCGACTGAAGCTTTCTTT | TRBV27 | TRBD1 | TRBJ1-1 | -
CASSLNAGGHYEQYF | TGCGCCAGCAGCTTGAATGCGGGAGGGCACTACGAGCAGTACTTC | TRBV5-1 | TRBD2 | TRBJ2-7 | -
CSARMEESKNSPLHF | TGCAGTGCTAGAATGGAGGAATCGAAAAATTCACCCCTCCACTTT | TRBV20-1 | - | TRBJ1-6 | -
CASSGDSYNEQFF | TGTGCCAGCAGTGGGGACAGCTACAATGAGCAGTTCTTC | TRBV6-4 | TRBD1 | TRBJ2-1 | few
CAISESLAENEQFF | TGTGCCATCAGTGAGTCCCTAGCGGAGAATGAGCAGTTCTTC | TRBV10-3 | TRBD2 | TRBJ2-1 | few
CSVGDTGELFF | TGCAGCGTTGGCGACACCGGGGAGCTGTTTTTT | TRBV29-1 | - | TRBJ2-2 | few
CAISADTEAFF | TGTGCCATCAGTGCGGACACTGAAGCTTTCTTT | TRBV10-3 | - | TRBJ1-1 | -
CASSLAEVQFF | TGTGCCAGCAGTTTAGCTGAGGTGCAGTTCTTC | TRBV12-3/TRBV12-4 | - | TRBJ2-1 | many
CASSLYFSGDKSSYNEQFF | TGCGCCAGCAGCTTGTACTTTAGCGGGGACAAAAGCTCCTACAATGAGCAGTTCTTC | TRBV5-1 | TRBD2 | TRBJ2-1 | many
CASSSKPGQGKGSGELFF | TGTGCCAGTAGTTCGAAGCCGGGACAGGGTAAAGGGTCCGGGGAGCTGTTTTTT | TRBV19 | TRBD1 | TRBJ2-2 | many
CASSSKGQPYNEQFF | TGTGCCAGCAGTTCTAAGGGACAGCCATACAATGAGCAGTTCTTC | TRBV5-4 | TRBD1 | TRBJ2-1 | many
CASSFAGISTDTQYF | TGCGCCAGCAGCTTTGCGGGCATAAGCACAGATACGCAGTATTTT | TRBV5-1 | - | TRBJ2-3 | many
CSAPLPSSTDTHYF | TGCAGTGCTCCCCTCCCCTCTAGCACAGATACGCACTATTTT | TRBV20-1 | - | TRBJ2-3 | -
CASSLVVGQNYEQYF | TGCGCCAGCAGCTTGGTAGTCGGTCAGAACTACGAGCAGTACTTC | TRBV5-1 | - | TRBJ2-7 | many
CSQNRALNEQFF | TGCAGTCAAAATCGGGCCCTCAATGAGCAGTTCTTC | TRBV20-1 | - | TRBJ2-1 | -
CASSLRRTSGEAFF | TGTGCCAGCAGCTTAAGACGGACCAGCGGTGAAGCTTTCTTT | TRBV7-3 | - | TRBJ1-1 | many
CASSPATSSVETQYF | TGTGCCAGCAGCCCGGCGACTAGCTCCGTAGAGACCCAGTACTTC | TRBV5-4 | TRBD2 | TRBJ2-5 | few
CASSWGIFSGTYNEQFF | TGCGCCAGCAGCTGGGGTATCTTTAGCGGGACCTACAATGAGCAGTTCTTC | TRBV5-1 | TRBD2 | TRBJ2-1 | many
CASSPTGTGNTIYF | TGTGCCAGCAGCCCCACAGGGACTGGAAACACCATATATTTT | TRBV11-2 | - | TRBJ1-3 | once
CSVAGGRNYEQYF | TGCAGCGTTGCGGGAGGGCGGAACTACGAGCAGTACTTC | TRBV29-1 | TRBD2 | TRBJ2-7 | many
CASWNSGELFF | TGTGCCAGCTGGAACTCCGGGGAGCTGTTTTTT | TRBV21-1 | - | TRBJ2-2 | -
CASSYEGAFGTDTQYF | TGTGCCAGCAGTTACGAGGGGGCTTTTGGCACAGATACGCAGTATTTT | TRBV6-6 | TRBD1 | TRBJ2-3 | many
CASIPVTGDINEQFF | TGTGCCAGCATTCCCGTGACAGGGGATATCAATGAGCAGTTCTTC | TRBV28 | TRBD1 | TRBJ2-1 | many
CASSSSLREETQYF | TGTGCCAGCAGCTCTTCACTCAGAGAAGAGACCCAGTACTTC | TRBV5-4 | - | TRBJ2-5 | -
CATKPNGLLNTEAFF | TGTGCCACCAAGCCTAACGGACTCTTGAACACTGAAGCTTTCTTT | TRBV27 | - | TRBJ1-1 | -
CSAPTSGRPYEQYF | TGCAGTGCTCCGACTAGCGGGAGACCCTACGAGCAGTACTTC | TRBV20-1 | TRBD2 | TRBJ2-7 | many
CASSLTQGYTEAFF | TGTGCCAGCAGTTTAACACAGGGATACACTGAAGCTTTCTTT | TRBV12-3/TRBV12-4 | - | TRBJ1-1 | many
CASRAPNYTEAFF | TGTGCCAGCAGGGCCCCCAACTACACTGAAGCTTTCTTT | TRBV28 | - | TRBJ1-1 | few
CASSLTGSTDTQYF | TGTGCCAGCAGCTTGACGGGGAGCACAGATACGCAGTATTTT | TRBV6-4 | - | TRBJ2-3 | many
CASSRQGGTYEQYF | TGTGCCAGCAGCCGACAGGGGGGCACCTACGAGCAGTACTTC | TRBV3-1 | TRBD1 | TRBJ2-7 | many
CVSSPPAGTSGETYEQYF | TGTGTCAGCAGCCCTCCGGCCGGGACTAGCGGGGAAACCTACGAGCAGTACTTC | TRBV11-1 | TRBD2 | TRBJ2-7 | -
CASSSPGLAEETQYF | TGTGCCAGCAGTTCCCCCGGTTTGGCAGAAGAGACCCAGTACTTC | TRBV27 | - | TRBJ2-5 | many
CASSLGMGTISYEQYF | TGTGCCAGCAGCTTGGGAATGGGGACTATCTCCTACGAGCAGTACTTC | TRBV12-3/TRBV12-4 | TRBD2 | TRBJ2-7 | many
CASSLGTGNDYEQYF | TGTGCCAGCAGTTTGGGCACAGGCAACGACTACGAGCAGTACTTC | TRBV12-3/TRBV12-4 | - | TRBJ2-7 | -
CSVEVQDRASYEQYF | TGCAGCGTTGAAGTACAGGACAGGGCTTCCTACGAGCAGTACTTC | TRBV29-1 | TRBD1 | TRBJ2-7 | many
CASSAGTVNTEAFF | TGCGCCAGCAGCGCCGGGACAGTGAACACTGAAGCTTTCTTT | TRBV10-1 | TRBD1 | TRBJ1-1 | -